These 27 T cell receptor beta chains were all obtained from the same sample, sequenced in a study of CD8+ T cells in alopecia areata. Stated treatment: oral pan-JAK inhibitor, 5-10 mg twice daily. RNA extraction and reverse transcription yielded cDNA as sequencing template. Here immunoSEQ multiplex PCR was the method, and the copy in TCRdb shows in-frame clones only, minus some. The repertoire holds 250,000 to 350,000 clones, with around three fifths as singletons. This specimen consisted of CD4+ T cells sorted from blood, obtained around week 52, from a patient treated with tofacitinib. The receptors were gathered from a human donor with alopecia areata.

The chain uses TRBV2 and TRBJ2-2, with a weak D call TRBD2 (6 bases). Germline V lookup: CDR1 SNHLY, CDR2 FYNNEI. Trimming took off 3 bases at V and 0 bases at J, with 8 bases between the two ends. CDR3 length: 15 residues. For the CDR3, the DNA is TGTGCCAGCAGTGAGGCGGGGCCGAACACCGGGGAGCTGTTTTTT. It is translated as CASSEAGPNTGELFF.

This clone came up a few times. This chain links TRBV25-1 with TRBJ2-5, with a tentative D call TRBD1 (6 bases). Trimming stripped 3 bases from V and 1 base from J, with 12 bases between. CDR3 length: 15 amino acids. The germline CDR1 and CDR2 sequences are MGHDK and SYGVNS. CDR3 loop: CASSEPGHSQETQYF. DNA for the CDR3: TGTGCCAGCAGTGAGCCGGGACACAGCCAAGAGACCCAGTACTTC.

This clone was detected a few times. The chain employs TRBV4-2 and TRBJ2-5; maybe TRBD1 (6 bases). The germline CDR1 and CDR2 sequences are LGHNA and YNFKEQ. The CDR3 runs 14 residues. V was trimmed by 0 bases and J by 4 bases, leaving 9 bases between them. The CDR3 is CASSQEGRGETQYF. The CDR3 DNA reads as TGTGCCAGCAGCCAAGAGGGCAGGGGAGAGACCCAGTACTTC.

This chain connects TRBV2 to TRBJ1-3; D uncertain. CDR1 is SNHLY, CDR2 FYNNEI, per germline. The CDR3 length is 14 residues. Trimming shortened V by 7 bases and J by 0 bases, and 10 bases separated the two germline ends. Here the CDR3 DNA reads TGTGCCAGCACCGGTGCCAACTCTGGAAACACCATATATTTT. This translates into CASTGANSGNTIYF. Drawing the rest from reference TRBV2 and TRBJ1-3, the complete variable domain is EPEVTQTPSHQVTQMGQEVILRCVPISNHLYFYWYRQILGQKVEFLVSFYNNEISEKSEIFDDQFSVERPDGSNFTLKIRSTKLEDSAMYFCASTGANSGNTIYFGEGSWLTVV.

The chain has TRBV4-2 and TRBJ1-4; D remains unclear. The germline V and J ends were trimmed by 0 bases and 15 bases, with 14 bases remaining between them. CDR1 LGHNA and CDR2 YNFKEQ come from the germline V gene. The CDR3 spans 13 residues. In DNA, the CDR3 is TGTGCCAGCAGCCAAGATCAGGTGACGGAGTTGTTTTTT. Its translation is CASSQDQVTELFF.

This clone appeared a few times. CDR3 protein: CAIGPVGILRTDTQYF. CDR3 nucleotide sequence: TGTGCCATCGGCCCGGTGGGGATTTTAAGGACAGATACGCAGTATTTT. J is TRBJ2-3 and V is TRBV5-4; D not resolved. Trimming pared 9 bases from V and 3 bases from J, leaving 23 bases between. Germline loops: CDR1 SGHNT, CDR2 YYREEE (reference sequence). The CDR3 runs 16 residues.

This chain connects TRBV4-3 to TRBJ1-2; 7 nucleotides line up with TRBD1. Germline assignment: CDR1 LGHNA and CDR2 YSLEER. CDR3 length: 14 amino acids. V dropped 1 base and J dropped 3; count of bases not matched to a gene: 2. The CDR3 sequence: CASSQVGGDYGYTF. CDR3 DNA: TGCGCCAGCAGCCAAGTAGGGGGCGACTATGGCTACACCTTC.

V usage is TRBV29-1 and J usage is TRBJ2-7; possible D gene TRBD2, 6 bases. This CDR3 is 13 amino acids long. In germline, CDR1 is SQVTM, CDR2 ANQGSEA. V shed 5 bases and J shed 3 bases, with 14 bases lying between them. Written as DNA, the CDR3 is TGCAGCGTTTCGGCCTCGGGGGTCTACGAGCAGTACTTC. It translates to CSVSASGVYEQYF.

This clone was detected a few times. The chain's CDR3 is CASSFWGESADTQYF. The DNA of the CDR3 is TGCGCCAGCAGCTTTTGGGGAGAATCAGCAGATACGCAGTATTTT. The chain couples TRBV5-1 to TRBJ2-3, with a tentative D call TRBD2 (5 bases). V lost 2 bases, J lost 4 bases, and 14 bases lay in between. Germline CDR1 is SGHRS and CDR2 is YFSETQ. The CDR3 consists of 15 residues.

This clone has only a few counts. V usage is TRBV6-5 and J usage is TRBJ1-6; 8 positions match TRBD1. The V segment lost 3 bases and the J segment 9 bases; nucleotides outside the gene matches: 10. The germline gives CDR1 MNHEY, CDR2 SVGAGI. The CDR3 covers 16 residues. CDR3 residues: CASSYRRQGAGSPLHF. The CDR3 DNA is TGTGCCAGCAGTTATCGCCGCCAGGGGGCTGGTTCACCCCTCCACTTT.

The chain couples TRBV25-1 to TRBJ1-5; D is uncertain. This CDR3 is built from 12 residues. Between the trimmed V and J ends, which lost 2 bases and 9 bases, there was a span of 8 bases. From germline, CDR1 is MGHDK and CDR2 SYGVNS. CDR3 in amino acids: CASSEGSAPQHF. The CDR3 bases are TGTGCCAGCAGTGAAGGTAGCGCGCCCCAGCATTTT.

In this sample, this clone turned up a few times. This sequence joins TRBV7-9 and TRBJ2-5, with D perhaps given as TRBD1 or TRBD2 (5 bases each). With 1 base removed from V and 3 bases from J, the gap between germline ends came to 9 bases. The CDR3 is 14 amino acids. Germline CDR1 SEHNR, CDR2 FQNEAQ (reference sequence). The CDR3 loop reads CASSLDGGEETQYF. The CDR3 DNA is TGTGCCAGCAGCTTAGATGGGGGTGAAGAGACCCAGTACTTC.

The chain links TRBV30 to TRBJ2-3; D possibly corresponds to TRBD2 (5 bases). The CDR3 extends over 14 amino acids. Per germline, CDR1 GTSNPN and CDR2 SVGIG (reference sequence). V was shortened by 3 bases and J by 5 bases, with 15 bases between the two germline ends. The chain's CDR3 is CAWSVKPGIDTQYF. CDR3 bases: TGTGCCTGGAGCGTTAAGCCGGGGATAGATACGCAGTATTTT.

The rearrangement uses TRBV27 and TRBJ2-7; 10 bases are shared with TRBD1. In germline, CDR1 is MNHEY, CDR2 SMNVEV (reference sequence). The CDR3 runs to 16 residues. J was trimmed by 7 bases and V by 5 bases; bases with no gene match: 14. CDR3 amino acids: CASSPLLRTGGKEQYF. For the CDR3, the DNA is TGTGCCAGCAGTCCGTTATTACGGACAGGGGGTAAGGAGCAGTACTTC.

This clone was found once. The V gene is TRBV7-2, the J gene TRBJ2-1; tentative D call: TRBD2 (7 bases). V lost 5 bases, J lost 7 bases, and 21 bases lay in between. The CDR3 is made up of 16 amino acids. Looked up from germline, CDR1 is SGHTA and CDR2 is FQGNSA. In nucleotides, the CDR3 is TGTGCCAGCAGCACCATGCGAGGGGGGGCTGTTAATGAGCAGTTCTTC. Amino acid sequence: CASSTMRGGAVNEQFF.

The rearrangement uses TRBV11-2 and TRBJ2-5; D is possibly TRBD1 (6 bases). The CDR3 extends over 13 amino acids. Trimming took 5 bases from V and 3 from J, leaving 10 bases between them. Germline lookup yields CDR1 SGHAT and CDR2 FQNNGV. The chain's CDR3 is CASSVQGKETQYF. In nucleotides, the CDR3 is TGTGCCAGCAGCGTACAGGGAAAAGAGACCCAGTACTTC.

J is TRBJ2-7 and V is TRBV9; tentatively, D is TRBD1 (6 bases). Trimming pared 0 bases from V and 5 bases from J, leaving 9 bases between. Germline V gene sequence: CDR1 SGDLS, CDR2 YYNGEE. The CDR3 totals 13 residues. The CDR3 protein is CASSVDRQDEQYF. CDR3 bases: TGTGCCAGCAGCGTAGATCGACAGGACGAGCAGTACTTC. Supplemented by reference TRBV9 and TRBJ2-7, the full variable domain reads DSGVTQTPKHLITATGQRVTLRCSPRSGDLSVYWYQQSLDQGLQFLIQYYNGEERAKGNILERFSAQQFPDLHSELNLSSLELGDSALYFCASSVDRQDEQYFGPGTRLTVT.

The chain has TRBV10-3 and TRBJ1-4; 10 nucleotides line up with TRBD1. The CDR3 sequence is 15 residues long. The germline gives CDR1 ENHRY, CDR2 SYGVKD. The junction had 1 base not matched to a gene; V was cut back by 0 bases and J by 6 bases. CDR3 protein: CAISESGTGDEKLFF. In nucleotides, the CDR3 is TGTGCCATCAGTGAGTCGGGGACAGGGGATGAAAAACTGTTTTTT.

This clone was detected a few times. The V call is TRBV5-1, the J call TRBJ2-7; 10 bases match TRBD2. CDR1 and CDR2 from the germline V gene are SGHRS and YFSETQ. J gave up 2 bases and V 4 bases, and 6 bases lay outside the gene matches. This CDR3 is 15 amino acids long. The CDR3 sequence: CASSPRTSGPYEQYF. For the CDR3, the DNA is TGCGCCAGCAGCCCTCGGACTAGCGGCCCCTACGAGCAGTACTTC.

The chain is built from TRBV4-1 and TRBJ2-3, with D possibly being TRBD1 (5 bases). Germline V gives CDR1 MGHRA, CDR2 YSYEKL. With 0 bases removed from V and 4 bases from J, the gap between germline ends came to 8 bases. This CDR3 is 14 amino acids long. CDR3 loop: CASSQEGVPDTQYF. The DNA of the CDR3 is TGCGCCAGCAGCCAAGAAGGGGTCCCAGATACGCAGTATTTT.

This sequence joins TRBV30 and TRBJ1-1; D is perhaps TRBD1 (5 bases). The ends were cut back, 7 bases at V and 0 bases at J, with 15 bases in the middle. The CDR3 extends over 14 amino acids. The germline V gene has CDR1 GTSNPN and CDR2 SVGIG (reference sequence). The CDR3 DNA is TGTGCCTCCGTCTTCGACAGCATGAACACTGAAGCTTTCTTT. It encodes CASVFDSMNTEAFF. Based on the CDR3 plus reference TRBV30 and TRBJ1-1, the full variable domain is SQTIHQWPATLVQPVGSPLSLECTVEGTSNPNLYWYRQAAGRGLQLLFYSVGIGQISSEVPQNLSASRPQDRQFILSSKKLLLSDSGFYLCASVFDSMNTEAFFGQGTRLTVV.

The chain combines TRBV29-1 with TRBJ1-1; a possible D gene is TRBD1 (6 bases). Germline V CDR1 and CDR2: SQVTM, ANQGSEA. Deletions cut 3 bases from V and 10 bases from J, with 21 bases between. The CDR3 has 14 residues. The CDR3 here is CSVDSVTGGRAAFF. The CDR3 nucleotides are TGCAGCGTTGATTCGGTGACAGGCGGGCGCGCAGCTTTCTTT.

The chain links TRBV2 to TRBJ1-4; 9 positions match TRBD1. Trimming took 4 bases from V and 8 from J; bases not matched to a gene: 5. Germline assignment: CDR1 SNHLY and CDR2 FYNNEI. This CDR3 is built from 14 residues. CDR3 nucleotide sequence: TGTGCCAGCAGTGCGGGGACAGGGCCGGAAAAACTGTTTTTT. Its protein is CASSAGTGPEKLFF.

The chain employs TRBV29-1 and TRBJ1-5, with TRBD1 matching 11 bases. This CDR3 spans 14 amino acids. The V segment lost 7 bases and the J segment 2 bases; nucleotides outside the gene matches: 4. Germline lookup yields CDR1 SQVTM and CDR2 ANQGSEA. CDR3 in amino acids: CSAGTGGGNQPQHF. CDR3 bases: TGCAGCGCGGGGACAGGGGGTGGCAATCAGCCCCAGCATTTT. Full variable domain (missing parts from reference TRBV29-1 and TRBJ1-5): SAVISQKPSRDICQRGTSLTIQCQVDSQVTMMFWYRQQPGQSLTLIATANQGSEATYESGFVIDKFPISRPNLTFSTLTVSNMSPEDSSIYLCSAGTGGGNQPQHFGDGTRLSIL.

This clone was recorded a few times. The chain is built from TRBV29-1 and TRBJ2-7; a possible D gene is TRBD2 (6 bases). The CDR3 is 12 residues long. Between the trimmed V and J ends, which lost 5 bases and 4 bases, there was a span of 12 bases. CDR1 is SQVTM and CDR2 is ANQGSEA in the germline V gene. CDR3 loop: CSVRGGPYEQYF. The CDR3 DNA sequence: TGCAGCGTTCGGGGAGGACCTTACGAGCAGTACTTC.

This clone was detected only a few times. The chain links TRBV7-2 to TRBJ2-3, with D hard to call. The V gene's germline CDR1 is SGHTA and CDR2 FQGNSA. The V gene lost 2 bases and the J gene lost 4 bases, with 13 bases spanning the gap. The CDR3 sequence is 15 residues long. The CDR3 loop reads CASSLTWIASDTQYF. CDR3 nucleotides: TGTGCCAGCAGCTTAACTTGGATAGCCTCAGATACGCAGTATTTT.

The rearrangement uses TRBV5-1 and TRBJ1-1, with D unresolved. Germline CDR1 SGHRS, CDR2 YFSETQ. The CDR3 extends over 14 amino acids. V shed 0 bases and J shed 1 base, with 7 bases lying between them. The CDR3 is CASSLGKPNTEAFF. CDR3 nucleotide sequence: TGCGCCAGCAGCTTGGGCAAACCGAACACTGAAGCTTTCTTT.